This T cell receptor (beta chain) originates from a study of blood T cell repertoires in COVID-19. About the research overall: Sites in the United States, Italy and Spain provided acute and convalescent COVID-19 samples.

Authors' data handling: Estimates of nucleated cell counts were drawn from the amplification of reference gene primers. Only in-frame clones appear in the TCRdb table, and some are missing; sequencing was by immunoSEQ multiplex PCR. That table supplies the V and J calls and clone size; D and trimming were determined from the DNA. The sample holds approximately 300,000 clones, roughly 90% seen once. The germline gives CDR1 MGHDK, CDR2 SYGVNS. The J segment lost 6 bases and the V segment lost 4 bases, leaving 4 bases of the junction unmatched. The CDR3 has 13 amino acids. The receptor was isolated from a woman in her twenties or thirties who had been exposed to COVID-19. V gene TRBV25-1 combines with J gene TRBJ2-7; 9 nucleotides align to TRBD2. The sequenced sample consisted of PBMCs or T cells enriched from blood (not recorded which). The CDR3 sequence is CASSGTSVSEQYF. The CDR3 coding sequence is TGTGCCAGCAGTGGGACTAGCGTGAGCGAGCAGTACTTC.